These T cell receptor beta chains were read from a single sample in a study of cytomegalovirus exposure and HLA in healthy donors. Generated by immunoSEQ multiplex PCR, the TCRdb table keeps only in-frame clones and is missing some. Of 110,000 to 150,000 clones in the sample, approximately 83% were seen once. Sequencing was performed on PBMCs. These receptors were collected from a man aged 35 to 55 in good health and CMV-seropositive. CDR3s include the opening cysteine and the closing phenylalanine or tryptophan. Each record gives: J gene, V gene, D gene, CDR3 protein. D genes are given only for firm matches.

>TRBJ1-1|TRBV18|-
CASSIGQDPNTEAFF
>TRBJ1-2|TRBV5-4|-
CASSPPRGENTF
>TRBJ2-7|TRBV30|-
CAWSVQGYEQYF
>TRBJ2-7|TRBV7-6|TRBD2
CATPGLAGGLSYEQYF
>TRBJ2-7|TRBV27|TRBD2
CASSKGPGRAYEQYF
>TRBJ2-7|TRBV27|TRBD1
CASRTGYHEQYF
>TRBJ2-1|TRBV19|-
CATGGPAEYNEQFF
>TRBJ2-5|TRBV5-1|TRBD2
CASSLGLAGVQETQYF
>TRBJ2-7|TRBV9|-
CASSVAAVNSYEQYF
>TRBJ1-6|TRBV28|-
CASVQGYNSPLHF
>TRBJ1-4|TRBV6-1|-
CASSEARGGVEKLFF
>TRBJ1-2|TRBV7-2|-
CASSLGSFSYGYTF
>TRBJ2-2|TRBV30|-
CAWTLRAGELFF
>TRBJ2-2|TRBV5-1|TRBD2
CASKSTSGGAGELFF
>TRBJ2-4|TRBV15|-
CATSGGLVNIQYF
>TRBJ1-1|TRBV6-5|-
CASTPGGHLNTEAFF
>TRBJ2-7|TRBV27|-
CASSLSDGRNWKNEQYF
>TRBJ1-2|TRBV9|TRBD1
CASSGQGALGYTF
>TRBJ1-6|TRBV6-5|-
CASKFLRGGSPLHF
>TRBJ1-4|TRBV5-6|-
CASSVTSNNEKLFF
>TRBJ1-1|TRBV2|-
CASNFFRQSNTEAFF
>TRBJ2-1|TRBV5-1|TRBD1
CASSPGTVYNEQFF
>TRBJ2-3|TRBV9|TRBD2
CASSVTGLAGEMKDTQYF
>TRBJ1-5|TRBV30|TRBD1
CAWSVPGQGNQPQHF
>TRBJ1-1|TRBV5-1|TRBD1
CASSLRIRDRGDTEAFF
>TRBJ2-7|TRBV30|-
CAWSVEPPYYEQYF
>TRBJ2-1|TRBV29-1|TRBD1
CSAGQGYNEQFF
>TRBJ1-2|TRBV21-1|-
CASSKVRGDADGYTF
>TRBJ2-1|TRBV7-7|-
CASSLKLAPSSYNEQFF
>TRBJ2-1|TRBV6-6|-
CASQADAYNEQFF
>TRBJ2-7|TRBV18|-
CASSPTQGGHEQYF
>TRBJ1-2|TRBV6-5|-
CASSTGNSGYTF